This TCR beta chain was captured in a study of a mutant IDH1 vaccine in newly diagnosed glioma. The overall study: Those enrolled had earlier been treated with radiotherapy, temozolomide, or both, mostly both.

CDR1 is SNHLY and CDR2 is FYNNEI in the germline V gene. The CDR3 has 14 residues. The ends were cut back, 3 bases at V and 0 bases at J, with 6 bases in the middle. Notes on this clone: Its specificity is not known.

Time point here: week 35, safety follow-up. The content of each vaccine dose was 300 ug of mutant IDH1 20-mer peptide, and topical imiquimod accompanied it. Libraries were prepared by immunoSEQ multiplex PCR; TCRdb keeps only in-frame clonotypes and omits some of them. The sample lists about 47,000 clones; approximately 90% were seen once. The chain has TRBV2 and TRBJ1-5; D unclear. The receptor comes from a middle-aged woman with glioma. Here the sequenced sample was PBMCs, taken from a glioma patient whose treatment included an IDH1 peptide vaccine. DNA for the CDR3: TGTGCCAGCAGTGACGTGATTAGCAATCAGCCCCAGCATTTT. Translated, it gives CASSDVISNQPQHF.